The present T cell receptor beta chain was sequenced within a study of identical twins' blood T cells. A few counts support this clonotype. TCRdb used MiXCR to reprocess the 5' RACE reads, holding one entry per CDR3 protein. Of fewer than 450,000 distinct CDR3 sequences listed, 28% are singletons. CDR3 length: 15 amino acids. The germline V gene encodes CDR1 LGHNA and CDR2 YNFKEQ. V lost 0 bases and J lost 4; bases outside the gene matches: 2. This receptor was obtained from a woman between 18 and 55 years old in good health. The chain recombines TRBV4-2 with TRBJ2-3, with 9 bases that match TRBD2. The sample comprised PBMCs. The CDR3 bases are TGTGCCAGCAGCCAAGAGCGGGAGGGCCCAGATACGCAGTATTTT. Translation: CASSQEREGPDTQYF.